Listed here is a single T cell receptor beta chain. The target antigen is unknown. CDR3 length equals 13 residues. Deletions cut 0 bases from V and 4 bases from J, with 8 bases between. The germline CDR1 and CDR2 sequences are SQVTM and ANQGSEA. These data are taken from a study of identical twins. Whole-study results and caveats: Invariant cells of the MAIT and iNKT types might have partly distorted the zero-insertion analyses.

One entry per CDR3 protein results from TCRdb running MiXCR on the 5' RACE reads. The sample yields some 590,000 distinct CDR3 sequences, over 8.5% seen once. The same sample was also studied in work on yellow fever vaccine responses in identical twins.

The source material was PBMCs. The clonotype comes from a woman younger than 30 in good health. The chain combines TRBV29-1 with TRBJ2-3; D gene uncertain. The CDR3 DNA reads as TGCAGCGTTGAAGATCGTCCCGCAGATACGCAGTATTTT. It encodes CSVEDRPADTQYF.